This T cell receptor (beta chain) was captured by sequencing in a study of cytomegalovirus exposure and HLA in healthy donors. Study-wide findings and caveats: Reported results showed that the classifier diagnosed cytomegalovirus status with high specificity and sensitivity. It is likely that the observed cluster of highly shared sequence variants was a sequencing artifact.

Trimming at V came to 2 bases and at J to 4 bases, leaving 7 bases not matched to a gene. Germline V CDR1 and CDR2: ENHRY, SYGVKD. The CDR3 is made up of 16 amino acids. This clone was detected a few times. Its antigen is unidentified. The PCR ran on 60 Vbeta and 13 Jbeta primers. Profiled with immunoSEQ multiplex PCR; TCRdb holds only in-frame clones, not every one. The sample gives about 67,000 clones, about 71% of which show up once; about 8% is in the top ten. The sequence derives from a man aged 60-69 years in good health and CMV-seropositive. This chain uses TRBV10-3 with TRBJ1-2; 10 bases line up with TRBD1. The source material was PBMCs. Here the CDR3 reads CAISEPRQGASYGYTF. The CDR3 coding sequence is TGTGCCATCAGTGAGCCCCGACAGGGGGCTTCCTATGGCTACACCTTC.